This T cell receptor beta chain appears in the sequencing data of a study of neurological immune-mediated disorders. Synthesis of cDNA was accomplished via 5'RACE employing 10-nucleotide random UMIs. TCRdb reprocessed the 5' RACE reads with MiXCR, giving one entry per CDR3 protein. The data contain more than 35,000 distinct CDR3 sequences, over 6% of them singletons. From germline, CDR1 is DFQATT and CDR2 SNEGSKA (reference sequence). The length of the CDR3 is 14 residues. V lost 8 bases, J lost 1 base, and 7 bases stayed unmatched. In its sample, this clonotype is medium-sized. The chain employs TRBV20-1 and TRBJ1-1; 10 bases fit TRBD1. What was sequenced was CD4+ T cells from blood. This clonotype was obtained from a woman in her 40s in good health. CDR3: CSPRDRGPNTEAFF. DNA of the CDR3: TGCAGTCCCCGGGACAGGGGACCGAACACTGAAGCTTTCTTT.